These 30 T cell receptor beta chains came from one sample sequenced in a study of blood T cell repertoires in COVID-19. Profiled with immunoSEQ multiplex PCR; TCRdb holds only in-frame clones, not every one. The table shows 95,000 to 110,000 clones, with 75% to 90% occurring only once. The sequencing sample was made of peripheral blood. The receptors were sampled from a human donor in a cohort sampled during active COVID-19.

This chain links TRBV19 with TRBJ1-2; 9 bases are a match to TRBD1. V was pared by 5 bases and J by 4 bases, with 8 bases of the junction left unmatched. This CDR3 spans 15 amino acids. Per the germline V gene, CDR1 is LNHDA and CDR2 is SQIVND (reference sequence). The CDR3 spells CASSSRTGALYGYTF. The DNA for the CDR3 is TGTGCCAGTAGTTCTCGGACAGGGGCCCTCTATGGCTACACCTTC.

This clone was observed a single time. The chain carries TRBV6-6 and TRBJ2-2; D may be TRBD1 (6 bases). The germline V and J ends were trimmed by 6 bases and 3 bases, with 8 bases remaining between them. The CDR3 runs 13 residues. The germline V gene encodes CDR1 MNHNY and CDR2 SVGAGI (reference sequence). CDR3 sequence: CASSTGYTGELFF. As DNA, the CDR3 is TGTGCCAGCAGCACAGGGTACACCGGGGAGCTGTTTTTT.

The J gene is TRBJ2-1, the V gene TRBV27, with unresolved D. The CDR3 loop spans 15 amino acids. The V gene's germline CDR1 is MNHEY and CDR2 SMNVEV (reference sequence). The V end was cut by 3 bases, the J end by 4 bases, with 13 bases between. The CDR3 protein is CASSFSQAFYNEQFF. The CDR3 DNA reads as TGTGCCAGCAGTTTCAGTCAGGCCTTTTACAATGAGCAGTTCTTC.

The rearrangement uses TRBV12-3 or TRBV12-4 and TRBJ1-1; no clear D. Trimming took off 1 base at V and 6 bases at J, with 9 bases between the two ends. This CDR3 region has 13 residues. CDR3 bases: TGTGCCAGCAGTTTAGGGCAGATCGCTGAAGCTTTCTTT. This translates into CASSLGQIAEAFF.

The gene calls are TRBV5-1 and TRBJ1-5; no clear D gene. CDR1 SGHRS and CDR2 YFSETQ come from the germline V gene. This CDR3 spans 16 amino acids. V dropped 0 bases and J dropped 1 base, with 11 bases sitting between them. In DNA, the CDR3 is TGCGCCAGCAGCTTGGGGAGCACGGCGAGCAATCAGCCCCAGCATTTT. Amino acids: CASSLGSTASNQPQHF.

The rearrangement uses TRBV7-2 and TRBJ2-5; 11 positions match TRBD2. V shed 2 bases and J 3 bases; nucleotides not matched to a gene: 5. CDR3 length: 16 residues. Germline CDR1 SGHTA, CDR2 FQGNSA. The DNA of the CDR3 is TGTGCCAGCAGCTTAATTAGCGGGGGGGCCAAAGAGACCCAGTACTTC. Translation: CASSLISGGAKETQYF.

This chain joins TRBV2 and TRBJ2-5; no clear D gene. CDR3 length equals 14 residues. The germline V gene encodes CDR1 SNHLY and CDR2 FYNNEI. V lost 4 bases, J lost 2 bases, and 11 bases lay in between. The CDR3 protein is CASSVQATQETQYF. CDR3 DNA: TGTGCCAGCAGTGTTCAAGCGACTCAAGAGACCCAGTACTTC. Full variable domain (missing parts from reference TRBV2 and TRBJ2-5): EPEVTQTPSHQVTQMGQEVILRCVPISNHLYFYWYRQILGQKVEFLVSFYNNEISEKSEIFDDQFSVERPDGSNFTLKIRSTKLEDSAMYFCASSVQATQETQYFGPGTRLLVL.

The V call is TRBV4-1, the J call TRBJ2-2; 8 positions match TRBD2. J was trimmed by 1 base and V by 1 base; bases with no gene match: 2. Germline CDR1 is MGHRA and CDR2 is YSYEKL. The CDR3 length is 16 residues. CDR3 protein: CASSQVAGQNTGELFF. The CDR3 DNA is TGCGCCAGCAGCCAAGTAGCGGGGCAGAACACCGGGGAGCTGTTTTTT.

V gene TRBV7-2 combines with J gene TRBJ2-1, with TRBD2 matching over 9 bases. This CDR3 contains 14 residues. Germline CDR1 reads SGHTA; CDR2 reads FQGNSA. V shed 1 base, J shed 7 bases, and the junction held 2 bases outside the gene matches. The CDR3 is CASSLGSGGNEQFF. The CDR3 nucleotides are TGTGCCAGCAGCTTAGGCAGCGGGGGGAATGAGCAGTTCTTC.

The V and J genes are TRBV2 and TRBJ1-4; TRBD1 agrees at 8 bases. This CDR3 has 14 residues. The junction had 2 bases not matched to a gene; V was cut back by 4 bases and J by 4 bases. Germline CDR1 reads SNHLY; CDR2 reads FYNNEI. The CDR3 sequence is CASSGQGFNEKLFF. The CDR3 DNA follows: TGTGCCAGCAGTGGACAGGGGTTTAATGAAAAACTGTTTTTT.

The gene calls are TRBV15 and TRBJ1-6, with 9 nucleotides matching TRBD1. The germline gives CDR1 LNHNV, CDR2 YYDKDF (reference sequence). Trimming cost V 1 base and J 9 bases; bases outside gene matches: 4. CDR3 length equals 15 residues. This CDR3 is CATSRGDRDGSPLHF. As DNA, the CDR3 is TGTGCCACCAGCAGAGGGGACAGGGACGGTTCACCCCTCCACTTT.

The J gene is TRBJ2-3, the V gene TRBV5-4, with 7 bases matching TRBD1. The J segment lost 1 base and the V segment lost 5 bases, leaving 7 bases of the junction unmatched. The V gene's germline CDR1 is SGHNT and CDR2 YYREEE (reference sequence). The CDR3 contains 15 residues. The DNA for the CDR3 is TGTGCCAGCAGTTCCCCAGGGGGTGGCACAGATACGCAGTATTTT. The encoded protein is CASSSPGGGTDTQYF.

The gene calls are TRBV6-2 or TRBV6-3 and TRBJ1-1, with 7 bases lining up with TRBD1. The CDR3 sequence is 14 residues long. Germline-derived CDR1 and CDR2 are MNHEY and SVGEGT. The V and J ends lost 4 bases and 5 bases, in that order; junction bases with no gene match: 7. CDR3 in DNA: TGTGCCAGCAGTTTCGAGACAGGGAGGACTGAAGCTTTCTTT. As protein: CASSFETGRTEAFF.

The rearrangement uses TRBV10-3 and TRBJ1-2, with a possible D match to TRBD1 (5 bases). The CDR3 length is 16 residues. Trimming took off 1 base at V and 4 bases at J, with 16 bases between the two ends. From germline, CDR1 is ENHRY and CDR2 SYGVKD. Written as DNA, the CDR3 is TGTGCCATCAGTGAGTGGGGCCAGGGAACCACCTATGGCTACACCTTC. Translated: CAISEWGQGTTYGYTF.

The CDR3 is CATRLAGAGETQYF. As DNA, the CDR3 is TGTGCCACCAGACTAGCGGGGGCCGGGGAGACCCAGTACTTC. J is TRBJ2-5 and V is TRBV19; 12 bases align to TRBD2. V was clipped by 10 bases and J by 5 bases; unmatched bases: 8. CDR3 length: 14 amino acids. Looked up from germline, CDR1 is LNHDA and CDR2 is SQIVND (reference sequence).

In nucleotides, the CDR3 is TGCGCCAGCAGCCCTGTAGGGACAGGGAAACGTGAGCAGTTCTTC. This translates into CASSPVGTGKREQFF. The chain couples TRBV4-1 to TRBJ2-1; 9 bases match TRBD1. The CDR3 runs 15 residues. With V trimmed by 4 bases and J by 9 bases, 10 bases remained unmatched. Looked up from germline, CDR1 is MGHRA and CDR2 is YSYEKL.

The J gene is TRBJ1-5, the V gene TRBV18; 9 bases align to TRBD1. With V trimmed by 8 bases and J by 3 bases, 5 bases remained unmatched. Germline CDR1 is KGHSH and CDR2 is LQKENI. The CDR3 has 14 residues. The CDR3 coding sequence is TGTGCCAGCGCCGGGACAGGGAACAATCAGCCCCAGCATTTT. Residues: CASAGTGNNQPQHF.

The rearrangement joins TRBV7-2 to TRBJ1-3; possible D gene TRBD1, 6 bases. Per the germline V gene, CDR1 is SGHTA and CDR2 is FQGNSA. The CDR3 is made up of 14 amino acids. The ends were cut back, 0 bases at V and 9 bases at J, with 12 bases in the middle. The CDR3 bases are TGTGCCAGCAGCTTAGCGTGGGGGCCTGGCACCATATATTTT. It is translated as CASSLAWGPGTIYF.

There are a few counts of this clone. V is TRBV3-1 (or the pseudogene TRBV3-2) and J is TRBJ2-1; D is possibly TRBD1 (5 bases). Trimming shortened V by 0 bases and J by 5 bases, and 20 bases separated the two germline ends. The CDR3 extends over 18 amino acids. Germline CDR1 reads LGHDT; CDR2 reads YNNKEL (reference sequence). This CDR3 reads CASSQDSRGLWVDNEQFF. CDR3 nucleotides: TGTGCCAGCAGCCAAGATTCTAGGGGATTATGGGTGGACAATGAGCAGTTCTTC.

In its sample, this clone was seen once. The chain couples TRBV10-3 to TRBJ1-4, with TRBD1 matching 9 bases. V was pared by 10 bases and J by 7 bases, with 13 bases of the junction left unmatched. This CDR3 spans 15 amino acids. Germline V gene lookup returns CDR1 ENHRY and CDR2 SYGVKD. CDR3 protein: CATSNGQGLSEKLFF. CDR3 nucleotides: TGTGCCACCTCCAACGGACAGGGGCTAAGTGAAAAACTGTTTTTT.

The chain is built from TRBV21-1 and TRBJ2-1; no check of the table's D call, TRBD1, against the DNA was made. TRBV21-1 is a known pseudogene. This CDR3 spans 15 amino acids. In DNA, the CDR3 is TGTGCCATCCTTTTCCCGGGACAGGGGGGGGAGGAGCAGTTCTTC. Amino acid sequence: CAILFPGQGGEEQFF.

V and J are TRBV11-2 and TRBJ1-2; D not resolved. Germline V gene lookup returns CDR1 SGHAT and CDR2 FQNNGV. The CDR3 contains 14 residues. The ends were cut back, 0 bases at V and 2 bases at J, with 7 bases in the middle. The CDR3 loop reads CASSLEQFNYGYTF. The CDR3, as DNA: TGTGCCAGCAGCTTAGAACAATTCAACTATGGCTACACCTTC.

The chain links TRBV6-5 to TRBJ1-1; tentatively, D is TRBD1 (6 bases). Germline-derived CDR1 and CDR2 are MNHEY and SVGAGI. This CDR3 is 13 amino acids long. Trimming pared 8 bases from V and 0 bases from J, leaving 10 bases between. This CDR3 is CASSQGMNTEAFF. The CDR3 DNA sequence: TGTGCCAGCTCGCAGGGGATGAACACTGAAGCTTTCTTT.

V usage is TRBV19 and J usage is TRBJ2-3; weak D call: TRBD1 (5 bases). Trimming pared 4 bases from V and 6 bases from J, leaving 8 bases between. The CDR3 consists of 12 residues. CDR1 is LNHDA, CDR2 SQIVND, per germline (reference sequence). CDR3 nucleotide sequence: TGTGCCAGTAGTAGCAGGGCCGATACGCAGTATTTT. Translating it yields CASSSRADTQYF.

This chain links TRBV5-1 with TRBJ1-1, with no clear D. This CDR3 contains 15 residues. Per the germline V gene, CDR1 is SGHRS and CDR2 is YFSETQ. The V gene lost 5 bases and the J gene lost 1 base, with 15 bases spanning the gap. This CDR3 is CASSPFQVSNTEAFF. CDR3 in DNA: TGCGCCAGCAGTCCTTTTCAGGTGTCGAACACTGAAGCTTTCTTT.

The genes are TRBV5-8 and TRBJ1-5; TRBD1 aligns across 8 bases. Germline CDR1 reads SGHTS; CDR2 reads YDEGEE. V was clipped by 5 bases and J by 3 bases; unmatched bases: 7. The CDR3 has 15 amino acids. The chain's CDR3 is CASRTGTGFNQPQHF. For the CDR3, the DNA is TGTGCCAGCAGGACCGGGACAGGTTTCAATCAGCCCCAGCATTTT.

J is TRBJ1-2 and V is TRBV9; D is perhaps TRBD1 (5 bases). Trimming cost V 5 bases and J 3 bases, with 23 bases left between them. The CDR3 is 17 residues long. Germline V CDR1 and CDR2: SGDLS, YYNGEE. This CDR3 is CASSLTTGSWRDYGYTF. The CDR3 nucleotides are TGTGCCAGCAGTCTGACAACAGGTTCTTGGAGGGACTATGGCTACACCTTC.

The gene calls are TRBV7-6 and TRBJ2-7; 12 bases map to TRBD2. The germline gives CDR1 SGHVS, CDR2 FNYEAQ. The CDR3 has 14 amino acids. Losses at the gene ends were 8 bases for V and 6 bases for J; bases not matched to a gene: 8. CDR3 nucleotides: TGTGCCAGCGGGCTAGCGGGGGGGCCAGGCGAGCAGTACTTC. Encoded protein: CASGLAGGPGEQYF.

The chain carries TRBV11-2 and TRBJ1-1; D uncertain. The CDR3 contains 15 residues. With 5 bases removed from V and 0 bases from J, the gap between germline ends came to 13 bases. Per the germline V gene, CDR1 is SGHAT and CDR2 is FQNNGV. DNA of the CDR3: TGTGCCAGCAGCCGGTCCACTGCGGTGAACACTGAAGCTTTCTTT. This encodes CASSRSTAVNTEAFF.

The chain links TRBV15 to TRBJ2-1, with 9 bases aligning to TRBD1. Trimming cost V 3 bases and J 7 bases; bases outside gene matches: 7. Germline lookup yields CDR1 LNHNV and CDR2 YYDKDF (reference sequence). The CDR3 extends over 15 amino acids. The CDR3 region has the DNA TGTGCCACCAGCAGGGGGGGGACAGGGATGAATGAGCAGTTCTTC. Amino acids: CATSRGGTGMNEQFF.